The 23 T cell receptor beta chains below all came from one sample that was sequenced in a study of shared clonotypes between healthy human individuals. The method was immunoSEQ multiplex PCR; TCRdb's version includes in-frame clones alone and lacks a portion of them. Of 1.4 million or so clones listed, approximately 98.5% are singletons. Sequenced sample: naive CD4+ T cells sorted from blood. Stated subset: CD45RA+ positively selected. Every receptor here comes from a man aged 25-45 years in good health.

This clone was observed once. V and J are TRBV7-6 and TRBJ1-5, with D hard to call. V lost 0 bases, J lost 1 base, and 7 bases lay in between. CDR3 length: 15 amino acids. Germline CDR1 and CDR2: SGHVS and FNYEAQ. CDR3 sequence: CASSLAQSSNQPQHF. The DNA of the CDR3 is TGTGCCAGCAGCTTAGCGCAAAGCAGCAATCAGCCCCAGCATTTT.

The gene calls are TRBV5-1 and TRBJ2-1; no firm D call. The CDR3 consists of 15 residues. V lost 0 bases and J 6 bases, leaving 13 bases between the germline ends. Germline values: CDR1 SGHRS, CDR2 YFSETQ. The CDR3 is CASSLGPREGNEQFF. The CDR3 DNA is TGCGCCAGCAGCTTGGGTCCTAGGGAAGGCAATGAGCAGTTCTTC.

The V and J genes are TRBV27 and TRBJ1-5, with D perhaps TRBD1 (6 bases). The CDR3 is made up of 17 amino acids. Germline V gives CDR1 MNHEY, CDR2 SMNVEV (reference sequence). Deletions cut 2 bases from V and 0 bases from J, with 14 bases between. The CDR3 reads CASSLRGAKRSNQPQHF. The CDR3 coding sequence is TGTGCCAGCAGTTTACGGGGGGCAAAGCGTAGCAATCAGCCCCAGCATTTT.

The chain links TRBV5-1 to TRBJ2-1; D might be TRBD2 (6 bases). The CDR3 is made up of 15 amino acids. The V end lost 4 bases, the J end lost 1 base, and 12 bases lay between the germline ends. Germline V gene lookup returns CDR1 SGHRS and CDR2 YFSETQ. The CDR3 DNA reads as TGCGCCAGCAGCGGTCAGGGAGGATCCTACAATGAGCAGTTCTTC. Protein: CASSGQGGSYNEQFF.

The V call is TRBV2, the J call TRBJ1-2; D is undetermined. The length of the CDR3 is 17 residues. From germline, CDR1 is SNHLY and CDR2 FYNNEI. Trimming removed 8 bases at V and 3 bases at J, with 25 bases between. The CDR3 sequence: CASEPLSNRGQDYGYTF. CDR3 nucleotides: TGTGCCAGCGAGCCCCTTAGTAATCGAGGCCAAGACTATGGCTACACCTTC.

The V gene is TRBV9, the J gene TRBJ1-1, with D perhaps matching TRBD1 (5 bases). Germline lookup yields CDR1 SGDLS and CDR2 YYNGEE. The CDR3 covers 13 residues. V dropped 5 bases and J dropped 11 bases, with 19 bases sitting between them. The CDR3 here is CASSRVGTPRAFF. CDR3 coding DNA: TGTGCCAGCAGTAGAGTCGGGACCCCTCGGGCTTTCTTT.

CDR3 region: CASGQVGNNEQFF. CDR3 coding DNA: TGTGCCAGCGGACAGGTCGGGAACAATGAGCAGTTCTTC. The genes are TRBV9 and TRBJ2-1; TRBD1 agrees at 7 bases. This CDR3 spans 13 amino acids. Germline V gene lookup returns CDR1 SGDLS and CDR2 YYNGEE. The J segment lost 5 bases and the V segment lost 7 bases, leaving 6 bases of the junction unmatched.

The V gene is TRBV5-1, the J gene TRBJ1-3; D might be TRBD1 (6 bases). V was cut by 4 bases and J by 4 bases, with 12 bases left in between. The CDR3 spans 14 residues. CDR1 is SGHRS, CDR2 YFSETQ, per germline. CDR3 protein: CASSPTGVGNTIYF. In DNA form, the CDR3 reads TGCGCCAGCAGCCCGACAGGCGTAGGAAACACCATATATTTT.

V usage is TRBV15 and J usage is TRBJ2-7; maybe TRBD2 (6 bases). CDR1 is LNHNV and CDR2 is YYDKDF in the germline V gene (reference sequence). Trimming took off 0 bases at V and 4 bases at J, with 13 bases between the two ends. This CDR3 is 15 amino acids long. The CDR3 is CATSRDSSGSYEQYF. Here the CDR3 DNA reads TGTGCCACCAGCAGAGATAGTAGCGGTTCGTACGAGCAGTACTTC. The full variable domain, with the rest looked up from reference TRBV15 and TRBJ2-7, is DAMVIQNPRYQVTQFGKPVTLSCSQTLNHNVMYWYQQKSSQAPKLLFHYYDKDFNNEADTPDNFQSRRPNTSFCFLDIRSPGLGDTAMYLCATSRDSSGSYEQYFGPGTRLTVT.

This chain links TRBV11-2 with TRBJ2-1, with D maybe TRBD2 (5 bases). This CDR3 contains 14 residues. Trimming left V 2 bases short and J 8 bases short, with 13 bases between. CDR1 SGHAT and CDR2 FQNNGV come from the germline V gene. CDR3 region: CASSLFGGYDEQFF. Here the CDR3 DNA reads TGTGCCAGCAGCTTATTCGGAGGTTATGATGAGCAGTTCTTC.

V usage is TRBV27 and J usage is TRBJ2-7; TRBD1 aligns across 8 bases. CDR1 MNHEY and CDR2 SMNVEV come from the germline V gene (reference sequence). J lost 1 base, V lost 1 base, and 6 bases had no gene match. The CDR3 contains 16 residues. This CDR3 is CASSLLGTGLSYEQYF. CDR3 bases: TGTGCCAGCAGTTTATTGGGGACAGGTCTATCCTACGAGCAGTACTTC.

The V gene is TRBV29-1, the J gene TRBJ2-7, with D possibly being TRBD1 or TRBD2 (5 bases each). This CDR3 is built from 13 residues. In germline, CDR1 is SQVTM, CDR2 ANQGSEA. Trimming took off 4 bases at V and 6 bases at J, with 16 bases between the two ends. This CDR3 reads CSVVTGPIAEQYF. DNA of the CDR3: TGCAGCGTTGTCACGGGACCCATCGCCGAGCAGTACTTC.

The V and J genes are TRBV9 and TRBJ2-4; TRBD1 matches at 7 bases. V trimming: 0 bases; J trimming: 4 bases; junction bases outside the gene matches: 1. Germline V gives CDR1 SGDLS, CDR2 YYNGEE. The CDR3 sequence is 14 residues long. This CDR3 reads CASSVGDRKNIQYF. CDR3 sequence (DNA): TGTGCCAGCAGCGTAGGGGACAGAAAAAACATTCAGTACTTC.

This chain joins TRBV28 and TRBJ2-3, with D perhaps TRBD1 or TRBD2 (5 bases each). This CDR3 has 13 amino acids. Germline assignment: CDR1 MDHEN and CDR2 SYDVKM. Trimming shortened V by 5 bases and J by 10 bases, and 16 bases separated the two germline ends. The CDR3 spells CASSIQDSVAQYF. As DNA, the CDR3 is TGTGCCAGCAGTATACAGGACTCCGTCGCGCAGTATTTT.

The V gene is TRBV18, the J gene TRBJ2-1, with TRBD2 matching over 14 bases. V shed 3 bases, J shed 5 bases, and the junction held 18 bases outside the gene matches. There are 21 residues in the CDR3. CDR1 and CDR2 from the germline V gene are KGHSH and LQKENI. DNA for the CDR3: TGTGCCAGCTCACCCCTAGGACTAGCGGGAGGAAACTTGAGGGGCAACAATGAGCAGTTCTTC. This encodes CASSPLGLAGGNLRGNNEQFF.

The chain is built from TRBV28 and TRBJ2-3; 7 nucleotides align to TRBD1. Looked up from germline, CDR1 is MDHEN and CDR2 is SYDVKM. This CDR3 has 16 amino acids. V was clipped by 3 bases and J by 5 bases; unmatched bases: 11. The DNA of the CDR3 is TGTGCCAGCAGTTTGTGGTCTCGGGACAGTCAAGATACGCAGTATTTT. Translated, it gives CASSLWSRDSQDTQYF.

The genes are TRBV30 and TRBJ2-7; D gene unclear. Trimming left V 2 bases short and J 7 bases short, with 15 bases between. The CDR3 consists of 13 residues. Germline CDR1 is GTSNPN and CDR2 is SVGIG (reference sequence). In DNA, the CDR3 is TGTGCCTGGAGTTACAGTAAAACGGGTGAGCAGTACTTC. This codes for CAWSYSKTGEQYF.

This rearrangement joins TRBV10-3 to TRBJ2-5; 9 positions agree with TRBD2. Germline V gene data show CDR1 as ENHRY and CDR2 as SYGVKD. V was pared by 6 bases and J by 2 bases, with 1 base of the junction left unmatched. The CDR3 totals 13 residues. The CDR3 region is CAIRAGGQETQYF. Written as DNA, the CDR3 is TGTGCCATCAGAGCGGGAGGTCAAGAGACCCAGTACTTC.

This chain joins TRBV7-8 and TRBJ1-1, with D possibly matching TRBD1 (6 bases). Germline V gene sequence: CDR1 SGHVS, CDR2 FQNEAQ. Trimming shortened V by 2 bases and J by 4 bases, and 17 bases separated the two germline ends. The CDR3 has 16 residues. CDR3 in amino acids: CASSLLRGAGLTEAFF. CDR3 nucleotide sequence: TGTGCCAGCAGCTTATTAAGGGGGGCAGGACTCACTGAAGCTTTCTTT.

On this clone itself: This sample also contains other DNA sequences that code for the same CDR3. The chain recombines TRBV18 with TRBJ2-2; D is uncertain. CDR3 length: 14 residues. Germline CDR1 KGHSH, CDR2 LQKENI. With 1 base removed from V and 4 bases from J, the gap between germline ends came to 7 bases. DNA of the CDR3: TGTGCCAGCTCACCACTGCATGTCACCGGGGAGCTGTTTTTT. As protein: CASSPLHVTGELFF.

The CDR3 sequence is CASSIERGIGRRGNQPQHF. In nucleotides, the CDR3 is TGTGCCAGTAGTATAGAAAGGGGGATTGGCCGACGGGGCAATCAGCCCCAGCATTTT. This chain uses TRBV19 with TRBJ1-5; the D gene is possibly TRBD1 (6 bases). Trimming took off 0 bases at V and 2 bases at J, with 20 bases between the two ends. This CDR3 spans 19 amino acids. Germline CDR1 reads LNHDA; CDR2 reads SQIVND (reference sequence). Based on the CDR3 plus reference TRBV19 and TRBJ1-5, the full variable domain is DGGITQSPKYLFRKEGQNVTLSCEQNLNHDAMYWYRQDPGQGLRLIYYSQIVNDFQKGDIAEGYSVSREKKESFPLTVTSAQKNPTAFYLCASSIERGIGRRGNQPQHFGDGTRLSIL.

The CDR3 DNA sequence: TGTGCCAGCAGCTTGTATGGTCAGCCCCAGCATTTT. Protein product: CASSLYGQPQHF. The V call is TRBV5-4, the J call TRBJ1-5; unclear D gene. The V and J ends lost 1 base and 6 bases respectively, with 5 bases between them. The CDR3 is 12 amino acids. From germline, CDR1 is SGHNT and CDR2 YYREEE (reference sequence). Full variable domain (remainder filled in from reference TRBV5-4 and TRBJ1-5): ETGVTQSPTHLIKTRGQQVTLRCSSQSGHNTVSWYQQALGQGPQFIFQYYREEENGRGNFPPRFSGLQFPNYSSELNVNALELDDSALYLCASSLYGQPQHFGDGTRLSIL.

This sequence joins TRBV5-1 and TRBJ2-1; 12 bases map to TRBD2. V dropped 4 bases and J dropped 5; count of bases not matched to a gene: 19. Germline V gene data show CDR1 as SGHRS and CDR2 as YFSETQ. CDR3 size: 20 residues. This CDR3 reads CASSGLGGALAGGKHNEQFF. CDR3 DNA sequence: TGCGCCAGCAGCGGCTTAGGGGGAGCGCTAGCGGGAGGGAAGCACAATGAGCAGTTCTTC.